The 2 T cell receptor beta chains below come from one sample, sequenced in a study of a mutant IDH1 vaccine in newly diagnosed glioma. These TCRs are of unknown antigen specificity. The data were produced by immunoSEQ multiplex PCR, yet TCRdb's version contains in-frame clones alone and is incomplete. The data hold roughly 45,000 clones, with approximately 88% observed a single time. Sample time point: week 23, last vaccination. All doses held 300 ug of mutant IDH1 20-mer peptide, with topical imiquimod. The material was PBMCs, obtained from a glioma patient whose treatment included an IDH1 peptide vaccine. The receptors stem from a woman younger than 35 with glioma. Some clones in this sample may be carry-over from other donors' samples.

The rearrangement uses TRBV11-3 and TRBJ1-2, with D perhaps TRBD1 (5 bases). CDR1 is SGHNT, CDR2 YENEEA, per germline. V shed 5 bases and J shed 6 bases, with 10 bases lying between them. This CDR3 has 12 amino acids. The CDR3 DNA reads as TGTGCCAGCAGCAGGAGGGGAGATGGCTACACCTTC. It translates to CASSRRGDGYTF. The full variable domain, its missing parts supplied by reference TRBV11-3 and TRBJ1-2, is EAGVVQSPRYKIIEKKQPVAFWCNPISGHNTLYWYLQNLGQGPELLIRYENEEAVDDSQLPKDRFSAERLKGVDSTLKIQPAELGDSAVYLCASSRRGDGYTFGSGTRLTVV.

Only a few counts were recorded for this clone. The chain recombines TRBV7-9 with TRBJ2-2; D is uncertain. The V gene's germline CDR1 is SEHNR and CDR2 FQNEAQ (reference sequence). CDR3 length equals 14 residues. V gave up 5 bases and J gave up 4 bases, with 11 bases separating them. The CDR3 region has the DNA TGTGCCAGCAGCCATCCGGTCGGCACCGGGGAGCTGTTTTTT. Protein sequence: CASSHPVGTGELFF.